This T cell receptor beta chain was profiled in a study of cytomegalovirus exposure and HLA in healthy donors. Study details: The approximately 660 first-cohort repertoires shared a platform with the 120 or so validation repertoires, as reported in a later analysis.

Regarding this clone: What it binds is unknown.

Trimming left V 3 bases short and J 6 bases short, with 10 bases between. This CDR3 has 13 amino acids. CDR1 is SGHTA and CDR2 is FQGNSA in the germline V gene. Study results and limitations: Reportedly, cytomegalovirus status was diagnosed with high sensitivity and specificity. Subsequent analysis showed first-cohort TCR clusters tending to co-occur in approximately 120 validation repertoires. The authors enumerated roughly 180 TCR beta chains as linked to cytomegalovirus.

Using immunoSEQ multiplex PCR, the repertoire was profiled, and TCRdb retains in-frame clones only, with some absent. The sample yields around 160,000 clones, 91% seen once. The receptor was derived from a young woman in good health and CMV-seropositive. The rearrangement joins TRBV7-2 to TRBJ2-3, with D possibly TRBD2 on 6 matching bases. Source material: PBMCs. CDR3: CASSLAREDTQYF. The CDR3 DNA reads TGTGCCAGCAGCTTGGCCCGGGAGGATACGCAGTATTTT.